The rows below give T cell receptor beta chains drawn from one sample of a study of post-analysis software for immune sequencing data. Each CDR3 protein is one row after TCRdb ran MiXCR on the PCR reads. The table lists 350,000 to 450,000 distinct CDR3 sequences, 30% to 45% of them singletons, with over 10% in the top ten. Sequencing was carried out using blood. The origin of the receptors is a girl aged 10 to 17 with multiple sclerosis. The CDR3 runs from the conserved cysteine through the conserved F or W. Each record gives: V gene, CDR3 length, J gene, D gene, clone size, CDR3 protein, CDR3 DNA. A D gene is named only where the DNA matches it firmly. Not all rows give a size; the values are once, few, many and, for expanded clones, a class.

TRBV20-1	12	TRBJ2-5	NA	few	CSARLVQETQYF	TGCAGTGCTAGACTAGTCCAAGAGACCCAGTACTTC
TRBV29-1	12	TRBJ1-2	NA	many	CSVELGAYGYTF	TGCAGCGTTGAGCTGGGGGCCTATGGCTACACCTTC
TRBV4-1	16	TRBJ2-5	NA	NA	CTSSRSRDLIEETQYF	TGCACCAGCAGCCGTTCACGGGACTTAATAGAAGAGACCCAGTACTTC
TRBV5-1	16	TRBJ1-5	TRBD1	NA	CASSLGDSGTNQPQHF	TGCGCCAGCAGCTTGGGGGACAGTGGGACCAATCAGCCCCAGCATTTT
TRBV14	12	TRBJ2-7	NA	many	CASSRSSYEQYF	TGTGCCAGCAGCCGAAGCTCCTACGAGCAGTACTTC
TRBV14	14	TRBJ2-1	TRBD2	once	CASSQVPGGGEQFF	TGTGCCAGCAGCCAAGTTCCGGGGGGGGGTGAGCAGTTCTTC
TRBV28	13	TRBJ2-7	TRBD1	NA	CASNPGQLYEQYF	TGTGCCAGCAACCCGGGACAGCTATACGAGCAGTACTTC
TRBV7-2	13	TRBJ2-5	NA	NA	CASSWSQEETQYF	TGTGCCAGCAGCTGGAGCCAAGAAGAGACCCAGTACTTC
TRBV5-6	12	TRBJ2-1	NA	NA	CASSFVGGEQFF	TGTGCCAGCAGCTTTGTGGGAGGTGAGCAGTTCTTC
TRBV7-2	15	TRBJ2-5	TRBD2	NA	CASSLLGTSQETQYF	TGTGCCAGCAGCCTTCTGGGGACTAGCCAAGAGACCCAGTACTTC
TRBV7-8	16	TRBJ2-5	TRBD2	NA	CASSLPSGGIGETQYF	TGTGCCAGCAGCTTACCTAGCGGGGGGATCGGGGAGACCCAGTACTTC
TRBV20-1	12	TRBJ1-2	TRBD1	NA	CSARPGQGGYTF	TGCAGTGCTAGGCCGGGACAGGGGGGCTACACCTTC
TRBV5-1	16	TRBJ2-1	NA	NA	CASSLGVGLAYNEQFF	TGCGCCAGCAGCTTGGGTGTGGGACTGGCCTACAATGAGCAGTTCTTC
TRBV7-2	11	TRBJ2-7	NA	once	CTSSFLGEQYF	TGTACCAGCAGCTTTTTGGGCGAGCAGTACTTC
TRBV4-1	13	TRBJ2-7	TRBD2	NA	CASNQGGGSEQYF	TGCGCCAGCAACCAAGGTGGCGGGAGCGAGCAGTACTTC
TRBV10-3	16	TRBJ2-7	NA	NA	CAISEIDSFPTYEQYF	TGTGCCATCAGTGAGATCGACAGCTTTCCTACCTACGAGCAGTACTTC
TRBV6-5	16	TRBJ1-1	NA	NA	CASSYSPGGMNTEAFF	TGTGCCAGCAGTTACTCCCCGGGGGGCATGAACACTGAAGCTTTCTTT
TRBV4-1	14	TRBJ2-7	TRBD1	NA	CASSQTGQGGEQYF	TGCGCCAGCAGCCAAACGGGACAGGGCGGCGAGCAGTACTTC
TRBV9	15	TRBJ1-2	NA	few	CASSVGWGEGRGYTF	TGTGCCAGCAGCGTAGGATGGGGGGAAGGTCGGGGCTACACCTTC
TRBV12-5	13	TRBJ1-5	NA	few	CASALDRNQPQHF	TGTGCTAGTGCTTTGGACAGAAATCAGCCCCAGCATTTT
TRBV7-2	17	TRBJ1-6	TRBD1	NA	CASSLERGRTRNSPLHF	TGTGCCAGCAGCTTAGAAAGGGGGCGCACTCGAAATTCACCCCTCCACTTT
TRBV24-1	12	TRBJ1-5	NA	NA	CATSDGDQPQHF	TGTGCCACCAGTGATGGGGATCAGCCCCAGCATTTT
TRBV7-2	13	TRBJ2-7	NA	NA	CASSFDRGNEQYF	TGTGCCAGCAGCTTTGACCGGGGAAACGAGCAGTACTTC
TRBV20-1	11	TRBJ2-3	NA	few	CSASHTDTQYF	TGCAGTGCCAGCCACACAGATACGCAGTATTTT
TRBV3-1	17	TRBJ2-1	TRBD2	NA	CASSQDWGGGRGNEQFF	TGTGCCAGCAGCCAAGATTGGGGCGGGGGGAGAGGGAATGAGCAGTTCTTC
TRBV5-1	14	TRBJ2-7	NA	NA	CASSLEVEAYEQYF	TGCGCCAGCAGCTTGGAGGTAGAGGCATACGAGCAGTACTTC
TRBV7-9	15	TRBJ1-5	NA	NA	CASSLGVASNQPQHF	TGTGCCAGCAGCTTAGGAGTGGCTAGCAATCAGCCCCAGCATTTT
TRBV28	13	TRBJ2-5	NA	NA	CASSWAGAWEQYF	TGTGCCAGCAGTTGGGCGGGGGCTTGGGAGCAGTACTTC
TRBV5-1	17	TRBJ2-6	TRBD1	NA	CASFSGTGYSGANVLTF	TGCGCCAGCTTCTCCGGGACAGGGTACTCTGGGGCCAACGTCCTGACTTTC
TRBV2	14	TRBJ2-7	NA	once	CASSEALRTHEQYF	TGTGCCAGCAGTGAAGCGCTTAGGACCCACGAGCAGTACTTC
TRBV5-1	18	TRBJ2-3	NA	NA	CASSLQTPTRGYADTQYF	TGCGCCAGCAGCTTGCAAACCCCGACAAGGGGGTATGCCGATACGCAGTATTTT
TRBV20-1	14	TRBJ2-7	TRBD1	few	CSARTDRGKYEQYF	TGCAGTGCTAGGACGGACAGGGGAAAGTACGAGCAGTACTTC
TRBV19	13	TRBJ1-5	NA	few	CASSDSTNQPQHF	TGTGCCAGTAGTGACAGTACGAATCAGCCCCAGCATTTT
TRBV12-3/TRBV12-4	14	TRBJ1-6	NA	NA	CASGLRGYNSPLHF	TGTGCCAGCGGCCTCAGGGGCTACAATTCACCCCTCCACTTT
TRBV6-2/TRBV6-3	15	TRBJ2-3	NA	NA	CASSYSNSGSDTQYF	TGTGCCAGCAGTTACTCGAATTCAGGGAGCGATACGCAGTATTTT
TRBV6-2/TRBV6-3	15	TRBJ1-1	NA	NA	CASSSTAGAGTEAFF	TGTGCCAGCAGTTCTACGGCGGGCGCTGGTACTGAAGCTTTCTTT
TRBV20-1	12	TRBJ1-4	NA	few	CSVLRETEKLFF	TGCAGTGTCCTACGGGAGACTGAAAAACTGTTTTTT
TRBV7-9	14	TRBJ1-2	NA	NA	CASSLMGAYYGYTF	TGTGCCAGCAGCTTGATGGGGGCCTACTATGGCTACACCTTC
TRBV7-9	15	TRBJ2-5	TRBD2	few	CASSQGTSGTGTQYF	TGTGCCAGCAGCCAGGGGACTAGCGGGACAGGGACCCAGTACTTC
TRBV20-1	14	TRBJ2-3	NA	NA	CSATGTPGTDTQYF	TGCAGTGCCACCGGGACCCCTGGCACAGATACGCAGTATTTT
TRBV12-3/TRBV12-4	13	TRBJ1-6	TRBD1	many	CASRGQGDSPLHF	TGTGCCAGCAGGGGACAGGGGGACTCACCCCTCCACTTT
TRBV4-3	15	TRBJ2-3	NA	few	CASSQDGESTDTQYF	TGCGCCAGCAGCCAAGATGGCGAGAGCACAGATACGCAGTATTTT
TRBV4-2	15	TRBJ1-4	NA	few	CASSQGRLLNEKLFF	TGTGCCAGCAGCCAAGGACGGTTACTTAATGAAAAACTGTTTTTT
TRBV6-6	14	TRBJ1-5	TRBD1	NA	CASSSTGGSQPQHF	TGTGCCAGCAGCTCGACAGGGGGCAGTCAGCCCCAGCATTTT
TRBV12-3/TRBV12-4	16	TRBJ2-5	NA	NA	CASSTGQSWSAETQYF	TGTGCCAGCAGTACTGGACAGAGCTGGAGTGCGGAGACCCAGTACTTC
TRBV7-8	13	TRBJ2-5	NA	few	CASSPDPQETQYF	TGTGCCAGCAGCCCGGACCCTCAAGAGACCCAGTACTTC
TRBV12-3/TRBV12-4	15	TRBJ1-2	NA	NA	CASSLVIQTNYGYTF	TGTGCCAGCAGTTTAGTCATACAGACTAACTATGGCTACACCTTC
TRBV10-3	13	TRBJ1-1	TRBD1	NA	CAISGLPGGEAFF	TGTGCCATCAGTGGGTTGCCAGGGGGCGAAGCTTTCTTT
TRBV11-2	12	TRBJ2-3	NA	NA	CASSSLREGQYF	TGTGCCAGCAGCTCCCTTCGAGAGGGGCAGTATTTT
TRBV12-3/TRBV12-4	13	TRBJ2-7	NA	NA	CASSLWGAREQYF	TGTGCCAGCAGTTTATGGGGGGCAAGGGAGCAGTACTTC
TRBV29-1	14	TRBJ2-5	NA	many	CSVEAPEVMETQYF	TGCAGCGTTGAAGCACCGGAGGTAATGGAGACCCAGTACTTC
TRBV25-1	13	TRBJ1-2	NA	few	CASSEAGTYGYTF	TGTGCCAGCAGTGAGGCAGGAACTTATGGCTACACCTTC
TRBV27	15	TRBJ1-2	TRBD1	NA	CASSSPDRGQDGYTF	TGTGCCAGCAGTTCCCCGGACAGGGGGCAGGATGGCTACACCTTC
TRBV6-5	15	TRBJ1-5	NA	NA	CASSYSGAENQPQHF	TGTGCCAGCAGTTACTCGGGGGCAGAGAATCAGCCCCAGCATTTT
TRBV10-3	16	TRBJ2-4	TRBD1	NA	CAISESTGLGKDIQYF	TGTGCCATCAGTGAGTCGACAGGGCTTGGCAAAGACATTCAGTACTTC